This T cell receptor (beta chain) was captured by sequencing in a study of T cell responses to AZD1222 COVID-19 vaccine. Study-wide findings and caveats: Repertoires were obtained only post-peak T cell response. Dominant at 160-218 and 743-854, vaccine-associated CD4 TCRs also spanned spike.

The germline CDR1 and CDR2 sequences are SGHAT and FQNNGV. V dropped 1 base and J dropped 2 bases, with 8 bases sitting between them. The CDR3 covers 14 residues. Of note for this clone: Its antigen is not known.

TCRdb's copy holds only in-frame clones and misses some; the assay was immunoSEQ multiplex PCR. The data show approximately 110,000 clones, more than 70% seen once. This sequence was found in an adult in good health. The specimen comprised peripheral blood, sampled on day 0 of AZD1222 vaccination. The V call is TRBV11-2, the J call TRBJ2-5; D not resolved. The CDR3 is CASSLVSWQETQYF. DNA of the CDR3: TGTGCCAGCAGCTTAGTGAGCTGGCAAGAGACCCAGTACTTC.